This T cell receptor (beta chain) was documented in a study of CD8 T cells in Susac syndrome. The CDR3 is 13 residues long. Trimming took 0 bases from V and 5 from J, leaving 10 bases between them. CDR1 is DFQATT, CDR2 SNEGSKA, per germline (reference sequence). Reverse transcription used about 0.45 to 1 ug RNA and random hexamers. TCRdb re-called the immunoSEQ multiplex PCR reads with MiXCR, one entry per CDR3 protein. The sample contains roughly 200,000 distinct CDR3 sequences, over 85% of which appear only once. The TCR was taken from a human donor in good health. The specimen sequenced was CD4+ T cells from PBMCs. The chain joins TRBV20-1 to TRBJ2-5; D may be TRBD2 (5 bases). CDR3 amino acids: CSARDSALETQYF. CDR3 coding DNA: TGCAGTGCTAGAGATAGCGCCTTGGAGACCCAGTACTTC.